The next 19 T cell receptor beta chains were all read from a single sample in a study of HIV-infected patients and healthy controls. Roughly three months, about 14 weeks, into antiretroviral therapy, follow-up blood was collected. No cell fractionation was done, so the repertoire covers all unsorted peripheral blood T cells. Reverse transcription used approximately 500 ng RNA and constant-region primers for alpha and beta. Each of the alpha and beta chains got its own library through chain-specific third strand synthesis with indices. TCRdb called the 5' RACE reads again in MiXCR, with one record for every CDR3 protein. Among 3,500 to 4,500 distinct CDR3 sequences listed, 7% to 9.5% were seen once. The source was blood, collected during antiretroviral therapy. The receptors shown here come from an adult with HIV infection.

This clonotype is classed as medium-sized. This chain connects TRBV19 to TRBJ2-5; D is unresolved. The CDR3 contains 13 residues. Trimming removed 6 bases from V and 0 bases from J, with 8 bases in between. CDR1 is LNHDA, CDR2 SQIVND, per germline (reference sequence). CDR3 DNA sequence: TGTGCCAGTAGGTTCTTGTACCAAGAGACCCAGTACTTC. Its translation is CASRFLYQETQYF.

This clonotype was seen at least ten times. V gene TRBV6-6 combines with J gene TRBJ2-3; D may match TRBD1 or TRBD2 (6 bases each). V lost 5 bases, J lost 4 bases, and 16 bases lay in between. The germline gives CDR1 MNHNY, CDR2 SVGAGI (reference sequence). This CDR3 is built from 15 residues. The CDR3 sequence is CASSNTRGAADTQYF. DNA of the CDR3: TGTGCCAGCAGTAACACAAGGGGGGCCGCAGATACGCAGTATTTT.

This clonotype is medium-sized within its sample. The V gene is TRBV2, the J gene TRBJ2-4; TRBD2 might be the D (6 bases). Germline CDR1 and CDR2: SNHLY and FYNNEI. V lost 6 bases, J lost 3 bases, and 30 bases lay in between. The CDR3 has 20 residues. CDR3 sequence reads: CASSGGVNVPGPYNKNIQYF. DNA for the CDR3: TGTGCCAGCAGCGGAGGGGTAAATGTCCCCGGACCTTACAACAAAAACATTCAGTACTTC. Supplemented by reference TRBV2 and TRBJ2-4, the full variable domain reads EPEVTQTPSHQVTQMGQEVILRCVPISNHLYFYWYRQILGQKVEFLVSFYNNEISEKSEIFDDQFSVERPDGSNFTLKIRSTKLEDSAMYFCASSGGVNVPGPYNKNIQYFGAGTRLSVL.

The V call is TRBV6-2 or TRBV6-3, the J call TRBJ2-3; 7 bases are a match to TRBD2. The V gene end was trimmed by 2 bases and the J gene end by 2 bases; junction bases not matched to a gene: 7. The germline CDR1 and CDR2 sequences are MNHEY and SVGEGT. The CDR3 consists of 16 residues. The CDR3 sequence is CASSYAGTTLTDTQYF. CDR3 DNA: TGTGCCAGCAGTTACGCCGGGACTACCCTCACAGATACGCAGTATTTT.

This chain links TRBV6-6 with TRBJ1-1; a weak D match, TRBD1 (6 bases). The CDR3 loop spans 14 amino acids. Trimming pared 8 bases from V and 0 bases from J, leaving 13 bases between. Germline V CDR1 and CDR2: MNHNY, SVGAGI (reference sequence). The CDR3 sequence: CASEGGHLNTEAFF. In DNA form, the CDR3 reads TGTGCCAGCGAGGGGGGACATCTGAACACTGAAGCTTTCTTT.

This clonotype was observed at least ten times. The chain joins TRBV6-2 or TRBV6-3 to TRBJ2-3; D is unresolved. Germline CDR1 reads MNHEY; CDR2 reads SVGEGT. The CDR3 runs to 14 residues. The ends were cut back, 4 bases at V and 2 bases at J, with 10 bases in the middle. The CDR3 coding sequence is TGTGCCAGCAGTTTCAGGATTTTCACAGATACGCAGTATTTT. Protein product: CASSFRIFTDTQYF.

This clonotype is medium-sized. V and J are TRBV27 and TRBJ1-1; D not certain. Deletions cut 6 bases from V and 1 base from J, with 9 bases between. The CDR3 totals 13 residues. The V gene's germline CDR1 is MNHEY and CDR2 SMNVEV (reference sequence). The chain's CDR3 is CASSLLWNTEAFF. The CDR3 bases are TGTGCCAGCAGCCTGCTCTGGAACACTGAAGCTTTCTTT.

This clonotype is termed medium-sized. This chain connects TRBV7-9 to TRBJ1-2, with TRBD1 matching over 8 bases. Losses at the gene ends were 3 bases for V and 6 bases for J; bases not matched to a gene: 9. The CDR3 loop spans 15 amino acids. From germline, CDR1 is SEHNR and CDR2 FQNEAQ (reference sequence). The CDR3, as DNA: TGTGCCAGCAGCTTCCCAGGGGGCGGCGCGAATGGCTACACCTTC. This translates into CASSFPGGGANGYTF.

This clonotype was seen ten or more times. J is TRBJ1-2 and V is TRBV30; D gene unclear. The CDR3 contains 12 residues. Germline CDR1 and CDR2: GTSNPN and SVGIG (reference sequence). V was clipped by 1 base and J by 5 bases, with 8 bases between them. CDR3 nucleotides: TGTGCCTGGAGTGGGTCGGGGTATGGCTACACCTTC. Translated: CAWSGSGYGYTF.

The chain carries TRBV15 and TRBJ2-3, with D unclear. The germline CDR1 and CDR2 sequences are LNHNV and YYDKDF (reference sequence). This CDR3 contains 14 residues. V lost 0 bases and J 7 bases, leaving 11 bases between the germline ends. The DNA for the CDR3 is TGTGCCACCAGCAGAGATCGAAGTGACAATACGCAGTATTTT. Translated: CATSRDRSDNTQYF.

By share of the sample, this clonotype is medium-sized. In DNA form, the CDR3 reads TGTGCCACCCAACCCGGGACAGGGGGCAACACTGAAGCTTTCTTT. Translating it yields CATQPGTGGNTEAFF. The rearrangement uses TRBV6-1 and TRBJ1-1; 12 positions match TRBD1. Trimming at V came to 10 bases and at J to 2 bases, leaving 8 bases not matched to a gene. Germline V lookup: CDR1 MNHNS, CDR2 SASEGT. The CDR3 has 15 residues.

This clonotype was counted many times. The chain employs TRBV6-5 and TRBJ2-7; possibly TRBD1 for D (5 bases). Trimming pared 0 bases from V and 5 bases from J, leaving 14 bases between. Per germline, CDR1 MNHEY and CDR2 SVGAGI. The CDR3 totals 15 residues. The CDR3 is CASSYSSPGRDEQYF. In nucleotides, the CDR3 is TGTGCCAGCAGTTACTCGAGCCCAGGGCGCGACGAGCAGTACTTC.

The chain has TRBV4-1 and TRBJ2-7, with TRBD1 identical over 7 bases. Germline CDR1 is MGHRA and CDR2 is YSYEKL. V lost 0 bases and J lost 4; bases outside the gene matches: 3. This CDR3 comprises 14 residues. CDR3 sequence: CASSQDSDRYEQYF. The DNA for the CDR3 is TGCGCCAGCAGCCAAGACTCGGACAGGTACGAGCAGTACTTC.

This clonotype came up many times. The chain carries TRBV4-3 and TRBJ1-6; no firm D call. Germline CDR1 and CDR2: LGHNA and YSLEER. Trimming cost V 0 bases and J 7 bases, with 16 bases left between them. The CDR3 sequence is 17 residues long. CDR3 in amino acids: CASSQEAVVRPNSPLHF. The CDR3 nucleotides read TGCGCCAGCAGCCAAGAGGCTGTAGTGAGGCCCAATTCACCCCTCCACTTT.

Sample share makes this clonotype medium-sized (0.01 to 0.1%). V usage is TRBV7-3 and J usage is TRBJ1-1; D perhaps matches TRBD1 (5 bases). The length of the CDR3 is 13 residues. Germline-derived CDR1 and CDR2 are SGHTA and FQGTGA. Trimming pared 3 bases from V and 7 bases from J, leaving 12 bases between. In DNA form, the CDR3 reads TGTGCCAGCAGCTTGAAACCCCAGGGTGAAGCTTTCTTT. It codes for CASSLKPQGEAFF.

This chain joins TRBV28 and TRBJ2-7, with D perhaps matching TRBD2 (5 bases). The germline V gene encodes CDR1 MDHEN and CDR2 SYDVKM. This CDR3 has 11 amino acids. The CDR3 DNA follows: TGTGTCTCCCGAGAGGGCCCCGAGCAGTACTTC. Encoded protein: CVSREGPEQYF. The variable domain in full, with the rest retrieved from reference TRBV28 and TRBJ2-7, is DVKVTQSSRYLVKRTGEKVFLECVQDMDHENMFWYRQDPGLGLRLIYFSYDVKMKEKGDIPEGYSVSREKKERFSLILESASTNQTSMYLCVSREGPEQYFGPGTRLTVT.

The sample holds many counts of this clonotype. V and J are TRBV6-1 and TRBJ2-5, with 8 bases aligning to TRBD1. Losses at the gene ends were 5 bases for V and 2 bases for J; bases not matched to a gene: 4. Germline V gives CDR1 MNHNS, CDR2 SASEGT. This CDR3 comprises 14 residues. DNA of the CDR3: TGTGCCAGCAGTTCTTACAGGGGGCAAGAGACCCAGTACTTC. It translates to CASSSYRGQETQYF.

This clonotype was seen repeatedly, ten times or more. This sequence joins TRBV21-1 and TRBJ2-5; the table's TRBD1 call for D was not verified on the DNA. TRBV21-1 is described as a pseudogene. The CDR3 has 14 amino acids. CDR3: CASRTEGQQETQYF. CDR3 in DNA: TGTGCCAGCAGGACTGAGGGACAGCAAGAGACCCAGTACTTC.

This clonotype was picked up many times. V is TRBV19 and J is TRBJ1-1, with 8 bases lining up with TRBD1. V dropped 7 bases and J dropped 0; count of bases not matched to a gene: 7. Germline V gene sequence: CDR1 LNHDA, CDR2 SQIVND (reference sequence). This CDR3 spans 15 amino acids. For the CDR3, the DNA is TGTGCCAGTACGAACAGGGGGGGCCTGAACACTGAAGCTTTCTTT. This encodes CASTNRGGLNTEAFF.